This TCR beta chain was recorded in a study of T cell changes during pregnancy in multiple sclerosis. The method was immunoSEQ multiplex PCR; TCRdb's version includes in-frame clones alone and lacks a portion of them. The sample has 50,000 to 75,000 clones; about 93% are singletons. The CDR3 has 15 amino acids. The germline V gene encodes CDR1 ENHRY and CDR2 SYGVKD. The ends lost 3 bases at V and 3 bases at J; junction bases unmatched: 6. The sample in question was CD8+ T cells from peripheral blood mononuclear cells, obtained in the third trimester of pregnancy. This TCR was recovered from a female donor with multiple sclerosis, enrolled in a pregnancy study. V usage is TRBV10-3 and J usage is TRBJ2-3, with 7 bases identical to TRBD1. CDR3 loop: CAISDPTGSTDTQYF. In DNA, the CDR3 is TGTGCCATCAGTGACCCGACAGGGTCGACAGATACGCAGTATTTT.